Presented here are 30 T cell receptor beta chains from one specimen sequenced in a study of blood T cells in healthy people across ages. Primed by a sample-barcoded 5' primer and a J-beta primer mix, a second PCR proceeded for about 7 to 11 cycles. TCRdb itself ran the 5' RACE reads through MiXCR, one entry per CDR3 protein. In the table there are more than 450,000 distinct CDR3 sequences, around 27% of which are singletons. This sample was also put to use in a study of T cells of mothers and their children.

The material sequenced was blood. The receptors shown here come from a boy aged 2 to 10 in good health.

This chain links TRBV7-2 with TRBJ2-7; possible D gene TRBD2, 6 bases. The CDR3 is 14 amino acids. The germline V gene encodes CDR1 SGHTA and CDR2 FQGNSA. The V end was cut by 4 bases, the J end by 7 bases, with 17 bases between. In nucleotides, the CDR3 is TGTGCCAGCAGCTCCTGGAAGACTAGGAGGGAGCAGTACTTC. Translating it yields CASSSWKTRREQYF.

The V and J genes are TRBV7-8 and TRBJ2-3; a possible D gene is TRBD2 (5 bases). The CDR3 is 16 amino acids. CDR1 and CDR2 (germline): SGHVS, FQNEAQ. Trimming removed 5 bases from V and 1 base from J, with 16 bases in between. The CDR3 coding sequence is TGTGCCAGCAGCGCGGACTGGCTAGGCGGCACAGATACGCAGTATTTT. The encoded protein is CASSADWLGGTDTQYF.

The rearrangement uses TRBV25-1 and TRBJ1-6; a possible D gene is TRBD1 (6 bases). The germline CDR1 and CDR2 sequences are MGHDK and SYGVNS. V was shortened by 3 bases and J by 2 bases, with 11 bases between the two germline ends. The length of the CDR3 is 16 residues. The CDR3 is CASSDRQAPYNSPLHF. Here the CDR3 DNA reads TGTGCCAGCAGTGACCGACAGGCCCCCTATAATTCACCCCTCCACTTT.

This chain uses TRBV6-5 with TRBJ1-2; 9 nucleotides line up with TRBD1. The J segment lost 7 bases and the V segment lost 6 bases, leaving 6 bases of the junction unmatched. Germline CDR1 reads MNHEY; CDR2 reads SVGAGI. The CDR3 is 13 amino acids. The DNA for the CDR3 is TGTGCCAGCAGACGGGACAGGGAGGCTGGCTACACCTTC. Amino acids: CASRRDREAGYTF.

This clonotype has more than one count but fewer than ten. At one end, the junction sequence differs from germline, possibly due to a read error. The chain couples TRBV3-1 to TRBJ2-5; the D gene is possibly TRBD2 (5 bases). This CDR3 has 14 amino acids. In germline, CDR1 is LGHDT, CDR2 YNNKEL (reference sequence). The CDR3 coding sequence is TGTGTCAGCAGCCAACGACTAAATAGGGAGACCCAGTACTTC. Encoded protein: CVSSQRLNRETQYF.

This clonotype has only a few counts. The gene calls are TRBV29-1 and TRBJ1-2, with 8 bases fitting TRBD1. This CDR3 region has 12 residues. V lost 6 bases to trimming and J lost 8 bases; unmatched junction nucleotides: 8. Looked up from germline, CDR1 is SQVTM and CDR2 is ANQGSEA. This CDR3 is CSVYPGGDGYTF. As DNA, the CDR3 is TGCAGCGTCTATCCAGGGGGCGACGGCTACACCTTC.

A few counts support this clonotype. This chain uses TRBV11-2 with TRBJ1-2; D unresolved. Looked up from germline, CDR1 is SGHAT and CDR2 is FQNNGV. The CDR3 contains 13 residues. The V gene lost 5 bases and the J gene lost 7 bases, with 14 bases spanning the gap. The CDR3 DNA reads TGTGCCAGCAGCGCCCCGCGGGAGCCTGGCTACACCTTC. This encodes CASSAPREPGYTF.

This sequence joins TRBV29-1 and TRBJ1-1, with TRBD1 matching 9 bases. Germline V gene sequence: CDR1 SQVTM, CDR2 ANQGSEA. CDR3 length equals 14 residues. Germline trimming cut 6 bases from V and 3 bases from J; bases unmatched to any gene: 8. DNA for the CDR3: TGCAGCGTCCAGGACAGGGGTATGGACACTGAAGCTTTCTTT. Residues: CSVQDRGMDTEAFF.

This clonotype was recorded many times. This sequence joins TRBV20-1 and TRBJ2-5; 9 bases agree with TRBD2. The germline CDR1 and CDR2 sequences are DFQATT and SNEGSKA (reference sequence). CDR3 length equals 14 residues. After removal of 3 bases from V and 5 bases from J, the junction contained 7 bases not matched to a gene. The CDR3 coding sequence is TGCAGTGCTAGTGTAGCGGGAGAGCAGGAGACCCAGTACTTC. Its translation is CSASVAGEQETQYF.

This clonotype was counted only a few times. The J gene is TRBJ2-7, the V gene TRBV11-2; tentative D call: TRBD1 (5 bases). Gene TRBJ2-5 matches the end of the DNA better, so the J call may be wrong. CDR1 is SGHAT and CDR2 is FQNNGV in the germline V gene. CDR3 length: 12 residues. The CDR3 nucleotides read TGTGCCAGCACCGGACAACAAGAGACCCAGTACTTC. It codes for CASTGQQETQYF.

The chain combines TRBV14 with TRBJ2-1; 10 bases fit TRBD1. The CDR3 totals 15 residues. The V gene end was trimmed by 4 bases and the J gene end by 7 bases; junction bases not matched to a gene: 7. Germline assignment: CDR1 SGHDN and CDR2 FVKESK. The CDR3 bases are TGTGCCAGCAGCCGGCCGGGACAGGGGACGAATGAGCAGTTCTTC. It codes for CASSRPGQGTNEQFF.

The CDR3 nucleotides are TGTGCCAGCAGCTTAGAGGGCGGGGGGGCAAGTACAGATACGCAGTATTTT. Protein product: CASSLEGGGASTDTQYF. The rearrangement links TRBV7-2 to TRBJ2-3, with TRBD2 matching over 9 bases. V lost 1 base, J lost 3 bases, and 8 bases stayed unmatched. The CDR3 contains 17 residues. CDR1 is SGHTA, CDR2 FQGNSA, per germline.

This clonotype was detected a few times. The CDR3 bases are TGTGCCAGTAGTATACAGACTAGCGGGACCTACGAGCAGTACTTC. Its translation is CASSIQTSGTYEQYF. The chain employs TRBV19 and TRBJ2-7; 11 bases are shared with TRBD2. Trimming took 2 bases from V and 2 from J; bases not matched to a gene: 2. Germline CDR1 LNHDA, CDR2 SQIVND (reference sequence). The CDR3 runs 15 residues.

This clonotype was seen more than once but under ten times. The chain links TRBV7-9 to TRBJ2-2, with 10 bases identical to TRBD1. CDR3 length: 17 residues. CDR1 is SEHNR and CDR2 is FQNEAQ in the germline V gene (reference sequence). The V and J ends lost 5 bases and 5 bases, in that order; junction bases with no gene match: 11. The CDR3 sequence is CASSDSYDRGRTGELFF. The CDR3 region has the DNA TGTGCCAGCAGCGATTCCTACGACAGGGGGCGGACCGGGGAGCTGTTTTTT.

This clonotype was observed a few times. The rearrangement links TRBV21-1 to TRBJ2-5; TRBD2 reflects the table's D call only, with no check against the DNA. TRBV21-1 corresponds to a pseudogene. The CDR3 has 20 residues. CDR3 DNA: TGTGCCAGCAGCAAAGGACTCTCCAAACTAGCGGGAGGGCCTGAAGAGACCCAGTACTTC. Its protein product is CASSKGLSKLAGGPEETQYF.

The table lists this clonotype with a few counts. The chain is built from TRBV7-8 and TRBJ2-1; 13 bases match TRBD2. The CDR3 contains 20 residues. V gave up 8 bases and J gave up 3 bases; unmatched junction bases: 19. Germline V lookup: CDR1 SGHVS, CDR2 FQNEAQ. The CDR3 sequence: CASDYRTSGSALVGYNEQFF. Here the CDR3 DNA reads TGTGCCAGCGACTATCGGACTAGCGGGAGTGCCCTTGTAGGCTACAATGAGCAGTTCTTC.

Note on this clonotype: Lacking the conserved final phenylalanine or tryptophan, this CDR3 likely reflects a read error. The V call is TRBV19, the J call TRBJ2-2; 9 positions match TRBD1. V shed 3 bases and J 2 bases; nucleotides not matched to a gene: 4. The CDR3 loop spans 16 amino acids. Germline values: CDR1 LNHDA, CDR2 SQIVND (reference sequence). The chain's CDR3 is CASSIGQGLNTGELFY. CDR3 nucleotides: TGTGCCAGTAGTATTGGACAGGGGCTCAACACCGGGGAGCTGTTTTAT.

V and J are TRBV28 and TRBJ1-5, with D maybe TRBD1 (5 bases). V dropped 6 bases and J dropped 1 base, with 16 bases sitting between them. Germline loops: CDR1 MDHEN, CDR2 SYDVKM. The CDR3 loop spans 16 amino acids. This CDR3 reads CASRPRMGRSNQPQHF. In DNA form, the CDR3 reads TGTGCCAGCAGGCCCCGGATGGGGCGAAGCAATCAGCCCCAGCATTTT.

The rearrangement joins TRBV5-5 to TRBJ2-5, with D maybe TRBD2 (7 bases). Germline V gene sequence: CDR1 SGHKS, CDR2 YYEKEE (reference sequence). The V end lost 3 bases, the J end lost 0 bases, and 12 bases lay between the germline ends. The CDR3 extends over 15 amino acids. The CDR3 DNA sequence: TGTGCCAGCAGCTGGCCGGGGGGCAACCAAGAGACCCAGTACTTC. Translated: CASSWPGGNQETQYF.

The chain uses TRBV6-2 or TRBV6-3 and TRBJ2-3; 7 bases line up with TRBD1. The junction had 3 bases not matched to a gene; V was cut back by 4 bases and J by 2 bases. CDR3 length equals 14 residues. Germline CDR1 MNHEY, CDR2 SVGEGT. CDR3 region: CASSFTGDTDTQYF. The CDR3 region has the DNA TGTGCCAGCAGTTTCACAGGGGACACAGATACGCAGTATTTT.

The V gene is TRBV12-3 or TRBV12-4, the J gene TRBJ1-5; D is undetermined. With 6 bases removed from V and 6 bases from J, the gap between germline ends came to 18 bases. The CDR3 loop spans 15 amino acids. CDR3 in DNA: TGTGCCAGCAGCCCAGCGGACGGCGCCGTTCAGCCCCAGCATTTT. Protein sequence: CASSPADGAVQPQHF.

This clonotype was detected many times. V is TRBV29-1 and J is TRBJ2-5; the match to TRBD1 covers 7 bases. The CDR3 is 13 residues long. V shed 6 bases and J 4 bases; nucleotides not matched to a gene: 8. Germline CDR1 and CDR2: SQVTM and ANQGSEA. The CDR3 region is CSVSRGWGETQYF. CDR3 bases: TGCAGCGTATCCAGGGGGTGGGGAGAGACCCAGTACTTC.

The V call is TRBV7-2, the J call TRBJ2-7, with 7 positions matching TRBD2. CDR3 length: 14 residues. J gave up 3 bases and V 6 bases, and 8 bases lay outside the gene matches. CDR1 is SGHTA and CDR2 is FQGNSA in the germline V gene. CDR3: CASSLSGPDYEQYF. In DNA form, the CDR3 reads TGTGCCAGCAGTCTTAGCGGGCCTGACTACGAGCAGTACTTC.

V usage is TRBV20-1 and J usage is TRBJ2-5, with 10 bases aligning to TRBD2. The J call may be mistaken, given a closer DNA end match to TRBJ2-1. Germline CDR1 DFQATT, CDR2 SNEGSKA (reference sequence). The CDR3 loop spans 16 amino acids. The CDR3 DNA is TGCAGTGCTAGAGAGGGGTGGACTAGCGGATACAATGAGCAGTTCTTC. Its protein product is CSAREGWTSGYNEQFF.

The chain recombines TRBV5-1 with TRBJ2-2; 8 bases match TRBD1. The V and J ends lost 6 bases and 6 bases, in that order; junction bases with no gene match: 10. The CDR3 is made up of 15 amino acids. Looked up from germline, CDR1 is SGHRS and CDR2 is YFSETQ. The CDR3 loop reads CASTLGTGRAGELFF. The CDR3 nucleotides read TGCGCCAGCACCTTAGGGACAGGCCGGGCCGGGGAGCTGTTTTTT.

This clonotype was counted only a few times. CDR3 in DNA: TGCGCCAGCAGCTTGGCGCGGGACACAGATACGCAGTATTTT. It encodes CASSLARDTDTQYF. This chain connects TRBV5-1 to TRBJ2-3, with a possible D match to TRBD2 (6 bases). This CDR3 is built from 14 residues. CDR1 is SGHRS, CDR2 YFSETQ, per germline. Trimming stripped 0 bases from V and 2 bases from J, with 7 bases between.

CDR3 in amino acids: CATSPDISATGELFF. CDR3 in DNA: TGTGCCACCAGCCCCGATATAAGCGCCACCGGGGAGCTGTTTTTT. This chain links TRBV15 with TRBJ2-2, with no clear D. V lost 5 bases and J lost 4, with 14 bases in between. The CDR3 runs 15 residues. Germline loops: CDR1 LNHNV, CDR2 YYDKDF (reference sequence).

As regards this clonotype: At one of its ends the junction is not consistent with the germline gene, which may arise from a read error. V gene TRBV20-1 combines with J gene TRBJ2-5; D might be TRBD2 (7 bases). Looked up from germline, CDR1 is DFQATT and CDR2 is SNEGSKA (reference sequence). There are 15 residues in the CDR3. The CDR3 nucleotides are TGCAGTGCGCTAACAGAAAGGGGGGGGCGAGAGACCCGGTACTTC. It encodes CSALTERGGRETRYF.

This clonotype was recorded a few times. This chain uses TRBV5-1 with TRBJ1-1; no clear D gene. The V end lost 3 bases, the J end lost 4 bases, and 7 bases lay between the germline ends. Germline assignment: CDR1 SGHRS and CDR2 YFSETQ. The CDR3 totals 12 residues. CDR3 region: CASSSLGTEAFF. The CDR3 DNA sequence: TGCGCCAGCAGCTCCCTTGGCACTGAAGCTTTCTTT.

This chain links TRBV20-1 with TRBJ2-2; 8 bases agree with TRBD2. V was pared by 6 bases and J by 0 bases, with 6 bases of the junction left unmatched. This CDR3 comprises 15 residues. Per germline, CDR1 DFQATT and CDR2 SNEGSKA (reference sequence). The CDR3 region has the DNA TGCAGTGCACCAGAGCGGGGGTCGAACACCGGGGAGCTGTTTTTT. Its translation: CSAPERGSNTGELFF.